A single sample is the source of the 3 T cell receptor beta chains below, sequenced in a study of OX40 agonist ivuxolimab in advanced cancers. Repertoires were generated with immunoSEQ multiplex PCR, while TCRdb's copy carries only in-frame clones and drops some. This table has tens of thousands of clones, around 82% appearing once. This specimen was CD4+ or CD8+ T cells sorted from blood, taken in a trial of the OX40 agonist ivuxolimab. These receptors were collected from an adult with an advanced solid tumor such as melanoma, head and neck, liver or kidney cancer.

This clone was seen only once. The chain carries TRBV2 and TRBJ1-5; D ambiguous. V was pared by 1 base and J by 7 bases, with 11 bases between. Germline assignment: CDR1 SNHLY and CDR2 FYNNEI. The CDR3 extends over 14 amino acids. The DNA of the CDR3 is TGTGCCAGCAGTGAAGATCGAACGGGGCAGCCCCAGCATTTT. Protein product: CASSEDRTGQPQHF.

This clone has just a few counts. The V and J genes are TRBV11-2 and TRBJ2-1, with D possibly matching TRBD2 (7 bases). Trimming stripped 7 bases from V and 6 bases from J, with 19 bases between. Germline V gene data show CDR1 as SGHAT and CDR2 as FQNNGV. This CDR3 region has 15 residues. CDR3 residues: CASIGLRGALNEQFF. DNA of the CDR3: TGTGCCAGCATCGGCCTTCGGGGGGCCCTCAATGAGCAGTTCTTC.

This sequence joins TRBV2 and TRBJ2-1, with 10 positions matching TRBD1. This CDR3 has 14 residues. The V gene's germline CDR1 is SNHLY and CDR2 FYNNEI. Germline trimming cut 6 bases from V and 4 bases from J; bases unmatched to any gene: 3. CDR3 bases: TGTGCCAGCAGCCTGGACAGGGGGTACAATGAGCAGTTCTTC. Translating it yields CASSLDRGYNEQFF.